These T cell receptor beta chains were read from a single sample in a study of cytotoxic CD8 clonotypes in ibrutinib-treated CLL. Clones were read by immunoSEQ multiplex PCR, and TCRdb kept only the in-frame ones, dropping some. Of under 150,000 clones in the sample, approximately 80% were seen once. The starting material was PBMCs, obtained after 36 months of ibrutinib treatment. Receptor source: a human donor with chronic lymphocytic leukemia. CDR3s leave out the opening cysteine and the closing phenylalanine or tryptophan. D genes are given only for firm matches.

TRBJ2-3	13	TRBD2	TRBV11-3	ASSSRRGGSDTQY
TRBJ1-6	13	-	TRBV7-6	ASSPDITGNSPLH
TRBJ1-2	12	-	TRBV7-9	ASRTTGGTYGYT
TRBJ1-1	11	-	TRBV14	ASSPSLNTEAF
TRBJ2-7	13	-	TRBV11-1	ASSSTSRSPYEQY
TRBJ2-1	16	TRBD1	TRBV7-2	ASSFTSGTGGSYNEQF
TRBJ2-1	13	-	TRBV7-9	ASSSTGSSYNEQF
TRBJ2-3	14	TRBD1	TRBV2	ARPKTSGTGLDTQY
TRBJ2-5	11	-	TRBV13	ASSLVDIGTQY
TRBJ1-2	11	TRBD1	TRBV11-2	ASSPDRSYGYT
TRBJ2-3	15	TRBD2	TRBV5-1	ASSLELAGGRADTQY
TRBJ2-1	13	TRBD1	TRBV28	ASSSWDRVDNEQF
TRBJ2-1	14	TRBD2	TRBV9	ASSVDWTSGTHEQF
TRBJ2-5	13	-	TRBV5-4	ASRVDQGFRETQY
TRBJ1-6	11	-	TRBV30	AWSVQYNSPLH
TRBJ2-7	14	-	TRBV18	ASSSLYGESSYEQY
TRBJ1-2	14	TRBD1	TRBV7-9	ASSRRQGAGNYGYT
TRBJ1-5	14	-	TRBV28	ASSFLDVLSGQPQH
TRBJ1-5	14	-	TRBV7-6	ASSLDSAYSNQPQH
TRBJ1-2	10	-	TRBV9	ASSVSGFGYT
TRBJ2-3	13	TRBD1	TRBV4-1	ASSHRQGWADTQY
TRBJ2-6	15	-	TRBV9	ASSGPRKSSGANVLT
TRBJ1-6	11	-	TRBV28	ASGGQMVSPLH
TRBJ1-5	11	TRBD1	TRBV10-1	ARKDRGNQPQH
TRBJ2-5	14	TRBD2	TRBV4-1	ASSQGVGSGGETQY
TRBJ2-3	10	TRBD2	TRBV5-1	ASSDTGGTQY
TRBJ2-7	10	-	TRBV29-1	SVVDEGYEQY
TRBJ1-1	12	-	TRBV5-1	ASSPGQFIAEAF
TRBJ2-5	15	TRBD2	TRBV7-2	ASSSRLAGGFQETQY
TRBJ1-1	11	-	TRBV27	ASSIHSTTEAF
TRBJ1-4	12	TRBD1	TRBV10-3	ATGTGRSNEKLF